This is a list of T cell receptor beta chains from one sample in a study of blood T cell repertoires in COVID-19. Measured with immunoSEQ multiplex PCR; TCRdb has only the in-frame clones, and not every one. This sample carries about 140,000 clones, around nine tenths of them seen once, and the ten largest clones take roughly 5.4%. Sequencing was performed on peripheral blood. Receptors originate from a human donor in a cohort sampled during active COVID-19. Each CDR3 is given with its conserved first and last residue. D genes are given only for firm matches. Not all rows give a size; the values are once, few, many and, for expanded clones, a class.

>.|TRBV12-5|.|TRBJ2-1
CASGPSLAYYNEQFF
TGTGCTAGTGGTCCCAGCCTAGCGTACTACAATGAGCAGTTCTTC
>once|TRBV27|.|TRBJ2-1
CASSLILSNYNEQFF
TGTGCCAGCAGCCTAATCCTCTCCAATTACAATGAGCAGTTCTTC
>.|TRBV7-3|.|TRBJ1-3
CASSVTGSGNTIYF
TGTGCCAGCAGCGTTACAGGGTCTGGAAACACCATATATTTT
>.|TRBV12-5|.|TRBJ1-5
CASGLSRFNGDYQPQHF
TGTGCTAGTGGTTTGTCACGTTTCAACGGAGACTATCAGCCCCAGCATTTT
>.|TRBV7-8|.|TRBJ1-3
CASSLVRQEYGNTIYF
TGTGCCAGCAGCTTAGTAAGACAGGAATATGGAAACACCATATATTTT
>once|TRBV10-2|TRBD1|TRBJ1-4
CASRTQGKDEKLFF
TGCGCCAGCAGGACACAGGGGAAGGATGAAAAACTGTTTTTT
>.|TRBV19|TRBD2|TRBJ2-3
CATSDSGSSDTQYF
TGTGCCACCTCCGACAGCGGGAGCTCAGATACGCAGTATTTT
>.|TRBV7-2|.|TRBJ2-1
CASTLGFGRGDNEQFF
TGTGCCAGCACCTTGGGGTTTGGCAGGGGTGACAATGAGCAGTTCTTC
>.|TRBV5-1|TRBD1|TRBJ2-5
CASSLGQGLNQETQYF
TGCGCCAGCAGCTTGGGACAGGGATTAAACCAAGAGACCCAGTACTTC
>few|TRBV12-1|.|TRBJ2-3
CASSFFYLGGAKDTQYF
TGTGCCAGCAGCTTTTTTTACCTAGGGGGGGCCAAAGATACGCAGTATTTT
>.|TRBV9|TRBD2|TRBJ2-2
CASSAYAGETANTGELFF
TGTGCCAGCAGCGCATACGCGGGGGAGACCGCGAACACCGGGGAGCTGTTTTTT
>once|TRBV2|TRBD1|TRBJ1-2
CASRAPGQGRGYTF
TGTGCCAGCAGAGCGCCGGGACAGGGGCGGGGCTACACCTTC
>.|TRBV28|.|TRBJ1-2
CASSFRRDGYTF
TGTGCCAGCAGTTTTCGCAGGGATGGCTACACCTTC
>once|TRBV28|.|TRBJ2-5
CASSGFPLRGSQYF
TGTGCCAGCAGTGGGTTCCCCCTCCGGGGTTCCCAGTACTTC
>.|TRBV4-1|.|TRBJ2-1
CASRPLMQGREQFF
TGCGCCAGCAGACCCTTAATGCAGGGGCGGGAGCAGTTCTTC
>.|TRBV5-1|TRBD2|TRBJ2-3
CASSGSSGGGADTQYF
TGCGCCAGCAGCGGGTCTAGCGGGGGTGGGGCAGATACGCAGTATTTT
>.|TRBV7-2|TRBD2|TRBJ2-2
CASSLVRLAGANTGELFF
TGTGCCAGCAGCTTAGTCCGGCTAGCGGGGGCGAACACCGGGGAGCTGTTTTTT
>.|TRBV2|.|TRBJ2-2
CASKQDNTGELFF
TGTGCCAGCAAACAGGATAACACCGGGGAGCTGTTTTTT
>.|TRBV10-1|.|TRBJ1-6
CASSVSSYNSPLHF
TGCGCCAGCAGTGTATCCAGCTATAATTCACCCCTCCACTTT
>.|TRBV6-5|TRBD1|TRBJ2-7
CASSSLGQGAYEQYF
TGTGCCAGCAGTTCTCTGGGACAGGGGGCCTACGAGCAGTACTTC